This TCR beta chain was identified in a study of blood T cell repertoires in COVID-19. Assay: immunoSEQ multiplex PCR; the TCRdb copy retains only in-frame clones and omits some. The table records under 500,000 clones, 85% to 90% of them present only once. This CDR3 has 14 amino acids. The V and J ends lost 4 bases and 6 bases, in that order; junction bases with no gene match: 6. The V gene's germline CDR1 is SEHNR and CDR2 FQNEAQ (reference sequence). The material sequenced was PBMCs or T cells enriched from blood (not recorded which). V is TRBV7-9 and J is TRBJ2-7; 10 bases agree with TRBD2. This sequence originates from a man aged 25 to 40 who had recovered from COVID-19. CDR3 sequence reads: CASSSPGLALEQYF. The CDR3 DNA reads as TGTGCCAGCAGCTCTCCGGGACTAGCGCTCGAGCAGTACTTC.